The 9 T cell receptor beta chains given below trace back to one sample, sequenced in a study of tissue T cells after allogeneic stem cell transplantation. Time point specified: mouse harvest day 7 after allogeneic transplant. Mouse grafts combined 10^7 T-cell-depleted bone marrow cells with 10^6 splenic CD5+ T cells. Generated by immunoSEQ multiplex PCR, the TCRdb table keeps only in-frame clones and is missing some. The table shows thousands of clones, with 52% occurring only once. Input material: spleen. These receptor sequences come from a female BALB/c mouse given C57BL/6 T cells with graft-versus-host disease after an allogeneic hematopoietic cell transplant.

In the case of this clone: The gene names given are mouse names. CDR3 protein: CASSRDRGTTGQLYF. The covered CDR3 bases are TGTGCCAGCAGTCGGGACAGGGGCACCACCGGGCAGCTCTAC. The chain uses TRBV26 and TRBJ2-2, with 10 bases aligning to TRBD1. The read ends 1 residue shy of where the CDR3 ends; the end is completed using the germline J gene. V shed 4 bases, J shed 4 bases, and the junction held 3 bases outside the gene matches. The CDR3 covers 15 residues. Germline lookup yields CDR1 KGHPV and CDR2 FQNQEV (reference sequence).

By share, this clone counts as medium-sized. Mouse germline and gene names are used. The DNA ends 1 residue before the CDR3 does, and the rest of the CDR3 is filled in from the germline J gene. The chain is built from TRBV1 and TRBJ2-1; 9 bases align to TRBD2. V lost 4 bases to trimming and J lost 3 bases; unmatched junction nucleotides: 4. This CDR3 has 15 amino acids. CDR1 is NSQYPW and CDR2 is LRSPGD in the germline V gene (reference sequence). CDR3 loop: CTCSVGTGSYAEQFF. The covered CDR3 bases are TGCACCTGCAGTGTCGGGACTGGGTCCTATGCTGAGCAGTTC.

This clone occurred a few times. Mouse names are used for the genes. The sequenced fragment ends 1 residue before the CDR3 boundary, so the rest is inferred from the germline J gene. The rearrangement uses TRBV31 and TRBJ1-2; 7 bases align to TRBD1. The J segment lost 0 bases and the V segment lost 3 bases, leaving 4 bases of the junction unmatched. CDR3 length: 14 amino acids. CDR1 is GKSSPN, CDR2 SITVG, per germline. The CDR3 bases that were read are TGTGCCTGGAGCCGCGACAGGGCAAACTCCGACTACACC. Translation gives CAWSRDRANSDYT. The complete CDR3 protein is CAWSRDRANSDYTF.

In regard to this clone: Mouse names are used for the genes. The DNA ends 1 residue before the CDR3 does, and the rest of the CDR3 is filled in from the germline J gene. The chain uses TRBV3 and TRBJ2-7; 13 bases fit TRBD2. The CDR3 consists of 14 residues. Germline-derived CDR1 and CDR2 are SNHLY and FYNGKV (reference sequence). J gave up 7 bases and V 5 bases, and 5 bases lay outside the gene matches. CDR3 region: CASSPGLGGREQYF. CDR3 DNA, as far as it was read: TGTGCCAGCAGCCCCGGACTGGGGGGGCGGGAACAGTAC.

Comments on this clone: Any gene name here is a mouse gene name. The read falls 1 residue short of the CDR3 end, and the missing part is taken from the germline J gene. This rearrangement joins TRBV2 to TRBJ2-1; D might be TRBD2 (7 bases). The CDR3 has 17 amino acids. Between the trimmed V and J ends, which lost 0 bases and 0 bases, there was a span of 12 bases. In germline, CDR1 is LGHNA, CDR2 YSYQKL. The CDR3 reads CASSQDMRGGNYAEQFF. CDR3 bases read: TGTGCCAGCAGCCAAGATATGAGGGGGGGTAACTATGCTGAGCAGTTC.

This clone is medium-sized within its sample. Genes and germline come from the mouse. The sequence runs out 1 residue before the end of the CDR3; the remainder is reconstructed from the germline J gene. The chain employs TRBV1 and TRBJ1-4; D may be TRBD1 (6 bases). V shed 3 bases and J shed 0 bases, with 8 bases lying between them. CDR1 is NSQYPW and CDR2 is LRSPGD in the germline V gene (reference sequence). The CDR3 is made up of 15 amino acids. The sequenced part of the CDR3 DNA is TGCACCTGCAGTGCGGGACAAGTTTCCAACGAAAGATTATTT. Residues: CTCSAGQVSNERLF. Given in full, the CDR3 is CTCSAGQVSNERLFF.

This clone was found a few times. Germline and genes here are mouse. The CDR3 end falls 1 residue outside the read, so it is completed with the germline J gene. V usage is TRBV31 and J usage is TRBJ2-5, with TRBD2 identical over 9 bases. CDR1 is GKSSPN and CDR2 is SITVG in the germline V gene. The CDR3 runs 13 residues. V lost 2 bases, J lost 6 bases, and 3 bases stayed unmatched. CDR3 residues: CAWSLGGLDTQYF. The CDR3 bases that were read are TGTGCCTGGAGTTTGGGGGGGCTGGACACCCAGTAC.

This clone was counted between two and nine times. Germline and genes here are mouse. With the read ending 1 residue before the CDR3 end, the germline J gene is used to fill in that end. This rearrangement joins TRBV5 to TRBJ1-4; tentative D call: TRBD1 (5 bases). The CDR3 has 14 residues. CDR1 LGHNA and CDR2 YNLKQL come from the germline V gene (reference sequence). With 0 bases removed from V and 3 bases from J, the gap between germline ends came to 5 bases. This CDR3 is CASSQDRANERLFF. CDR3 DNA, as far as it was read: TGTGCCAGCAGCCAAGACAGGGCCAACGAAAGATTATTT.

Worth noting for this clone: The gene names given are mouse names. The CDR3 end is not reached by the read, which stops 1 residue before it; the germline J gene fills it in. V is TRBV15 and J is TRBJ1-4; a weak D match, TRBD1 (6 bases). CDR1 SGHND and CDR2 FRSKSL come from the germline V gene. The CDR3 loop spans 13 amino acids. V was pared by 5 bases and J by 4 bases, with 8 bases between. CDR3 sequence: CASSRDNNERLFF. The CDR3 DNA, read in part, is TGTGCCAGCAGTCGGGACAACAACGAAAGATTATTT.